At least ten counts were recorded for the clone carrying this T cell receptor beta chain. The data originate from a study of blood T cell repertoires in COVID-19. Authors' methods: Quantification of nucleated cells was approximated via reference gene primer amplification. Assay used: immunoSEQ multiplex PCR; TCRdb lists only in-frame clones, some missing. V, J and clone size are taken as reported in that table, and D and trimming were inferred from the DNA itself. The table records approximately 340,000 clones, about four fifths of them present only once. The J segment lost 3 bases and the V segment lost 8 bases, leaving 5 bases of the junction unmatched. CDR3 size: 14 residues. Germline CDR1 and CDR2: KGHDR and SFDVKD.

The chain recombines TRBV24-1 with TRBJ2-2, with 7 bases aligning to TRBD1. Sequencing was done on a sample of peripheral blood. The receptor was derived from a man between 25 and 39 years old with active or convalescent COVID-19. The CDR3 is CATTDGTDTGELFF. DNA for the CDR3: TGTGCCACCACGGACGGGACAGACACCGGGGAGCTGTTTTTT.